The T cell receptor (beta chain) described here comes from a study of OX40 agonist ivuxolimab in advanced cancers. On the study more broadly: Among those treated, three patients had partial responses, one with hepatocellular carcinoma and two with cutaneous melanoma. Study outcomes and limitations: The CD4+ and CD8+ T cells in the blood had expanded clonally by week 6 at 0.1 to 3.0 mg/kg.

The table came from immunoSEQ multiplex PCR; TCRdb's copy has only in-frame clones and leaves some out. The sample consists of tens of thousands of clones, 82% of them appearing once. This CDR3 comprises 14 residues. Trimming left V 4 bases short and J 7 bases short, with 17 bases between. Germline CDR1 SGDLS, CDR2 YYNGEE. For this clone: No antigen is known for it.

This clonotype was sampled from an adult with an advanced solid tumor such as melanoma, head and neck, liver or kidney cancer. This specimen was CD4+ or CD8+ T cells sorted from blood, taken in a trial of the OX40 agonist ivuxolimab. The rearrangement joins TRBV9 to TRBJ1-1; unclear D gene. The CDR3 protein is CASSPLLEKGEAFF. CDR3 nucleotides: TGTGCCAGCAGCCCCCTTCTAGAGAAGGGTGAAGCTTTCTTT.